Presented here are 30 T cell receptor beta chains from one specimen sequenced in a study of T-cell memory formation after mild COVID-19. Using its own MiXCR run on the 5' RACE reads, TCRdb lists one record per CDR3 protein. The sample carries under 600,000 distinct CDR3 sequences, about 20% recorded once. The sample taken for sequencing was PBMCs or a T cell subset sorted from them (not recorded which). The receptors originated from an adult woman who had mild COVID-19 (a few samples of this study predate the infection). Cell type and time point are not known.

This clonotype was picked up a small number of times. This sequence joins TRBV20-1 and TRBJ1-1; D is unclear. V was cut by 4 bases and J by 3 bases, with 9 bases left in between. The CDR3 runs to 12 residues. CDR1 is DFQATT, CDR2 SNEGSKA, per germline (reference sequence). CDR3 amino acids: CSAIPRHTEAFF. The CDR3 nucleotides read TGCAGTGCTATCCCTAGGCACACTGAAGCTTTCTTT.

This clonotype has more than one count but fewer than ten. The J gene is TRBJ2-7, the V gene TRBV7-3; D perhaps matches TRBD1 (5 bases). CDR3 length: 13 residues. Trimming stripped 8 bases from V and 4 bases from J, with 15 bases between. Germline CDR1 SGHTA, CDR2 FQGTGA. The CDR3 DNA is TGTGCCAGCTCCCGTGACAGCGATTACGAGCAGTACTTC. Protein sequence: CASSRDSDYEQYF.

A few counts support this clonotype. This rearrangement joins TRBV7-3 to TRBJ2-1, with a possible D match to TRBD1 (5 bases). Germline CDR1 is SGHTA and CDR2 is FQGTGA. The CDR3 covers 15 residues. Trimming took 6 bases from V and 0 from J, leaving 12 bases between them. The CDR3 DNA follows: TGTGCCAGCAGATCGACAGCTAGCTCCTACAATGAGCAGTTCTTC. Translating gives CASRSTASSYNEQFF.

This chain uses TRBV24-1 with TRBJ2-1; possibly TRBD2 for D (6 bases). This CDR3 is built from 13 residues. V lost 4 bases, J lost 9 bases, and 12 bases lay in between. Per the germline V gene, CDR1 is KGHDR and CDR2 is SFDVKD. The CDR3 region is CATSDRDFSEQFF. As DNA, the CDR3 is TGTGCCACCAGTGACCGGGACTTTTCTGAGCAGTTCTTC.

This clonotype was observed a handful of times. The V and J genes are TRBV6-5 and TRBJ2-1, with TRBD1 matching 7 bases. The V segment lost 7 bases and the J segment 4 bases; nucleotides outside the gene matches: 4. Germline CDR1 MNHEY, CDR2 SVGAGI. There are 13 residues in the CDR3. The CDR3 loop reads CASNRGIYNEQFF. CDR3 DNA: TGTGCCAGCAACAGGGGAATTTACAATGAGCAGTTCTTC.

The genes are TRBV20-1 and TRBJ2-5; TRBD1 agrees at 8 bases. The CDR3 has 15 amino acids. Germline values: CDR1 DFQATT, CDR2 SNEGSKA (reference sequence). V gave up 6 bases and J gave up 2 bases; unmatched junction bases: 11. CDR3 bases: TGCAGTGCAATAAGGGACAGGTCCCCGCAAGAGACCCAGTACTTC. Amino acids: CSAIRDRSPQETQYF.

This clonotype is medium-sized in the sample. The chain uses TRBV10-3 and TRBJ1-1; TRBD1 might be the D (6 bases). Trimming removed 0 bases at V and 4 bases at J, with 15 bases between. Germline CDR1 and CDR2: ENHRY and SYGVKD. This CDR3 spans 16 amino acids. The CDR3 region is CAISESRTAGGTEAFF. The CDR3 coding sequence is TGTGCCATCAGTGAGTCCCGGACAGCGGGCGGCACTGAAGCTTTCTTT.

The chain uses TRBV4-2 and TRBJ2-3; no firm D call. CDR1 is LGHNA and CDR2 is YNFKEQ in the germline V gene. The CDR3 spans 17 residues. V shed 2 bases and J shed 4 bases, with 19 bases lying between them. The DNA for the CDR3 is TGTGCCAGCAGCCAATCACCCGCAGATCCCGTGGCAGATACGCAGTATTTT. Translated, it gives CASSQSPADPVADTQYF.

The chain carries TRBV29-1 and TRBJ2-7, with TRBD2 identical over 11 bases. Germline V lookup: CDR1 SQVTM, CDR2 ANQGSEA. The junction had 15 bases not matched to a gene; V was cut back by 7 bases and J by 1 base. CDR3 length equals 17 residues. The CDR3, as DNA: TGCAGCGCACGGGAGGCTAGCGGGAGGAAACCTTCCTACGAGCAGTACTTC. As protein: CSAREASGRKPSYEQYF.

This clonotype was observed many times. The J gene is TRBJ2-7, the V gene TRBV5-1, with D uncertain. The CDR3 loop spans 15 amino acids. V was clipped by 3 bases and J by 6 bases, with 19 bases between them. Germline CDR1 SGHRS, CDR2 YFSETQ. CDR3 sequence (DNA): TGCGCCAGCAGCTCAATGGGCGCGGCAGCTACCGAGCAGTACTTC. Protein: CASSSMGAAATEQYF.

This clonotype has a handful of counts. The rearrangement uses TRBV10-3 and TRBJ1-2, with D unresolved. CDR1 and CDR2 (germline): ENHRY, SYGVKD. V was clipped by 3 bases and J by 3 bases, with 8 bases between them. The CDR3 is 13 amino acids. This chain's CDR3 is CAISDGIYYGYTF. In DNA form, the CDR3 reads TGTGCCATCAGTGACGGGATTTACTATGGCTACACCTTC.

This clonotype was detected a few times. The chain employs TRBV12-3 or TRBV12-4 and TRBJ2-1; 8 bases map to TRBD2. Trimming took 5 bases from V and 0 from J; bases not matched to a gene: 9. The CDR3 spans 17 residues. CDR3 sequence: CASSPSERGSSYNEQFF. The CDR3, as DNA: TGTGCCAGCAGTCCCAGTGAGCGGGGGAGCTCCTACAATGAGCAGTTCTTC.

The table lists this clonotype with a few counts. The chain is built from TRBV5-6 and TRBJ1-3, with TRBD1 as a possible D gene (5 bases). V was clipped by 1 base and J by 4 bases, with 12 bases between them. The V gene's germline CDR1 is SGHDT and CDR2 YYEEEE. This CDR3 has 15 amino acids. The CDR3 coding sequence is TGTGCCAGCAGCTTGCCCCAGGGCTTCGGAAACACCATATATTTT. Translation: CASSLPQGFGNTIYF.

This clonotype was counted only a few times. The chain couples TRBV18 to TRBJ1-1; D is ambiguous. The CDR3 has 15 residues. V was cut by 4 bases and J by 0 bases, with 12 bases left in between. Germline-derived CDR1 and CDR2 are KGHSH and LQKENI. The CDR3 loop is CASSLGEGLNTEAFF. DNA for the CDR3: TGTGCCAGCTCACTAGGCGAGGGTTTGAACACTGAAGCTTTCTTT.

The chain links TRBV12-3 or TRBV12-4 to TRBJ1-1, with D unresolved. Trimming removed 7 bases at V and 5 bases at J, with 14 bases between. The CDR3 runs 13 residues. The DNA of the CDR3 is TGTGCCAGCAAATACGGGGAAGGAACTGAAGCTTTCTTT. It is translated as CASKYGEGTEAFF.

The chain carries TRBV12-3 or TRBV12-4 and TRBJ2-7; 15 nucleotides line up with TRBD2. The CDR3 is made up of 14 amino acids. The junction had 5 bases not matched to a gene; V was cut back by 5 bases and J by 9 bases. CDR3 sequence: CASSRTSGGAGQYF. The CDR3 nucleotides are TGTGCCAGCAGTCGGACTAGCGGGGGGGCCGGGCAGTACTTC.

This clonotype appeared a few times. This chain joins TRBV7-9 and TRBJ2-7; 8 bases map to TRBD1. Germline loops: CDR1 SEHNR, CDR2 FQNEAQ (reference sequence). The CDR3 spans 14 residues. Losses at the gene ends were 5 bases for V and 6 bases for J; bases not matched to a gene: 9. The CDR3 protein is CASSPGQGVAEQYF. CDR3 DNA: TGTGCCAGCAGCCCCGGACAGGGTGTTGCCGAGCAGTACTTC.

The chain couples TRBV7-9 to TRBJ2-7; 9 bases fit TRBD1. The V and J ends lost 5 bases and 2 bases, in that order; junction bases with no gene match: 10. The CDR3 is 16 residues long. Germline CDR1 is SEHNR and CDR2 is FQNEAQ (reference sequence). CDR3 protein: CASSPRWDREAYEQYF. The CDR3 DNA reads as TGTGCCAGCAGCCCCAGATGGGACAGGGAGGCCTACGAGCAGTACTTC.

The chain couples TRBV7-9 to TRBJ1-6; D might be TRBD1 (5 bases). The CDR3 covers 18 residues. The germline V and J ends were trimmed by 1 base and 0 bases, with 13 bases remaining between them. Germline V gives CDR1 SEHNR, CDR2 FQNEAQ (reference sequence). The chain's CDR3 is CASSLEGTPSSYNSPLHF. CDR3 coding DNA: TGTGCCAGCAGCTTAGAGGGGACCCCGAGCTCCTATAATTCACCCCTCCACTTT.

This clonotype occurred a few times. V and J are TRBV27 and TRBJ1-2; the D gene is possibly TRBD1 (6 bases). V was clipped by 6 bases and J by 6 bases, with 17 bases between them. The length of the CDR3 is 14 residues. CDR1 and CDR2 (germline): MNHEY, SMNVEV (reference sequence). CDR3 region: CASSPRGKGNGYTF. In DNA, the CDR3 is TGTGCCAGCAGCCCTAGGGGGAAGGGAAATGGCTACACCTTC.

V usage is TRBV12-3 or TRBV12-4 and J usage is TRBJ1-3, with D unclear. The CDR3 is 15 amino acids. Trimming shortened V by 3 bases and J by 1 base, and 10 bases separated the two germline ends. CDR3: CASSFTTASGNTIYF. Written as DNA, the CDR3 is TGTGCCAGCAGTTTTACTACAGCTTCTGGAAACACCATATATTTT.

The gene calls are TRBV5-1 and TRBJ2-7; 7 nucleotides match TRBD1. In germline, CDR1 is SGHRS, CDR2 YFSETQ. CDR3 length: 13 residues. V lost 7 bases to trimming and J lost 2 bases; unmatched junction nucleotides: 6. As DNA, the CDR3 is TGCGCCAGCGGACCGACAGGGCCCTACGAGCAGTACTTC. Its translation is CASGPTGPYEQYF.

By sample share, this clonotype is medium-sized. The chain is built from TRBV5-1 and TRBJ1-1; TRBD1 is a possible D gene (5 bases). The CDR3 has 13 amino acids. Trimming shortened V by 7 bases and J by 4 bases, and 14 bases separated the two germline ends. From germline, CDR1 is SGHRS and CDR2 YFSETQ. The CDR3 DNA is TGCGCCAGCTCGTCGGCACAGGTCACTGAAGCTTTCTTT. Residues: CASSSAQVTEAFF.

This clonotype was detected a few times. The genes are TRBV24-1 and TRBJ2-2; TRBD2 might be the D (6 bases). The CDR3 has 17 amino acids. Germline CDR1 is KGHDR and CDR2 is SFDVKD. The V end was cut by 0 bases, the J end by 0 bases, with 10 bases between. The CDR3 loop is CATSDLGRGANTGELFF. As DNA, the CDR3 is TGTGCCACCAGTGATTTGGGGCGGGGAGCGAACACCGGGGAGCTGTTTTTT.

As to this clonotype: Germline and junction disagree at one end, which may indicate a read error. The V call is TRBV12-3 or TRBV12-4, the J call TRBJ2-2; the D gene is possibly TRBD2 (6 bases). The CDR3 runs 16 residues. CDR3 nucleotide sequence: TGTGCCAGCAGTCCCCCTGCGGGGCGGTACACCGGGGAGATGTTTTTT. It translates to CASSPPAGRYTGEMFF.

This clonotype has more than one count but fewer than ten. The chain recombines TRBV7-9 with TRBJ1-3, with a possible D match to TRBD1 (5 bases). The CDR3 length is 15 residues. Germline CDR1 is SEHNR and CDR2 is FQNEAQ (reference sequence). V lost 2 bases and J 4 bases, leaving 12 bases between the germline ends. This CDR3 reads CASSLTGNRGNTIYF. The DNA of the CDR3 is TGTGCCAGCAGCTTAACAGGCAACAGAGGAAACACCATATATTTT.

The chain uses TRBV18 and TRBJ1-4; tentatively, D is TRBD1 (5 bases). The CDR3 runs 14 residues. Germline loops: CDR1 KGHSH, CDR2 LQKENI. Trimming cost V 1 base and J 8 bases, with 11 bases left between them. The CDR3 here is CASSPQGKGEKLFF. The CDR3 DNA reads TGTGCCAGCTCACCACAGGGGAAAGGAGAAAAACTGTTTTTT.

The table lists this clonotype with a few counts. The chain has TRBV3-1 and TRBJ2-3, with TRBD2 matching 11 bases. Per germline, CDR1 LGHDT and CDR2 YNNKEL (reference sequence). Trimming removed 5 bases from V and 6 bases from J; junction bases left unmatched: 10. The CDR3 extends over 16 amino acids. CDR3 nucleotides: TGTGCCAGCAGCTTACGGACTAGCGGGTCGCCGGATACGCAGTATTTT. Its translation: CASSLRTSGSPDTQYF.

In this sample, this clonotype turned up a few times. The V call is TRBV7-2, the J call TRBJ2-7; TRBD1 matches at 8 bases. Germline V gene data show CDR1 as SGHTA and CDR2 as FQGNSA. V shed 5 bases and J 2 bases; nucleotides not matched to a gene: 8. The CDR3 is 15 residues long. The CDR3 DNA is TGTGCCAGCAGCCCGGGACAGGCGTCCCCCTACGAGCAGTACTTC. This encodes CASSPGQASPYEQYF.

The chain carries TRBV5-5 and TRBJ1-3, with 8 bases matching TRBD1. The CDR3 contains 14 residues. V shed 4 bases and J 2 bases; nucleotides not matched to a gene: 2. Looked up from germline, CDR1 is SGHKS and CDR2 is YYEKEE (reference sequence). The CDR3 DNA is TGTGCCAGCAGCCAGACAGGGGCTGGAAACACCATATATTTT. It translates to CASSQTGAGNTIYF.